The clone carrying this T cell receptor (beta chain) was recorded only once. The data are from a study of cytomegalovirus exposure and HLA in healthy donors. The junction had 5 bases not matched to a gene; V was cut back by 0 bases and J by 4 bases. This CDR3 is built from 15 residues. The V gene's germline CDR1 is LNHNV and CDR2 YYDKDF (reference sequence). With 60 Vbeta and 13 Jbeta primers, the PCR was carried out. TCRdb's table, derived via immunoSEQ multiplex PCR, lists solely in-frame clones and lacks some. The table records under 300,000 clones, 81% of them present only once. This chain links TRBV15 with TRBJ1-1, with 7 positions matching TRBD1. This receptor was obtained from a woman aged 60-70 years in good health and CMV-seropositive. Sequencing input: PBMCs. The CDR3 reads CATSRDKQGVTEAFF. CDR3 nucleotide sequence: TGTGCCACCAGCAGAGATAAGCAGGGGGTCACTGAAGCTTTCTTT.